The clone carrying this T cell receptor beta chain was seen more than once but under ten times. PCR was performed a second time for roughly 7 to 12 cycles using a sample-barcoded 5' primer and a J-beta primer mix. Each CDR3 protein gets one entry after TCRdb re-called the 5' RACE reads with MiXCR. The sample includes around 1,800,000 distinct CDR3 sequences, 39% of them seen just once. These data originate in a study of blood T cells in healthy people across ages. The CDR3 extends over 15 amino acids. V dropped 6 bases and J dropped 8; count of bases not matched to a gene: 13. Germline V gene lookup returns CDR1 SNHLY and CDR2 FYNNEI.

V usage is TRBV2 and J usage is TRBJ2-1; TRBD2 matches 7 bases. Sequenced: blood. The TCR was taken from a human donor in good health. The CDR3 sequence is CASRDRTRSSDEQFF. The CDR3 coding sequence is TGTGCCAGCAGGGATAGGACTAGAAGCAGCGATGAGCAGTTCTTC.